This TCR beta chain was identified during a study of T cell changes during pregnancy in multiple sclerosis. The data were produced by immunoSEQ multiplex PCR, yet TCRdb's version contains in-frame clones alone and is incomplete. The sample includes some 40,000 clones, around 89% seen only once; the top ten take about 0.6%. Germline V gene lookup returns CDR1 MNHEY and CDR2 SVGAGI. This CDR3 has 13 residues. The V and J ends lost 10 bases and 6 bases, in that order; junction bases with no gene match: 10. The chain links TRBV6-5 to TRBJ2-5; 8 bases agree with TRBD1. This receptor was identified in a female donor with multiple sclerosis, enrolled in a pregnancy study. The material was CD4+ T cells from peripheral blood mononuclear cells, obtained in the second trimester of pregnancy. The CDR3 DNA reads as TGTGCCACGCAAAACAGGGGGGTACAGACCCAGTACTTC. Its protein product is CATQNRGVQTQYF.